This T cell receptor (beta chain) is from a study of response to subunit inactivated influenza vaccine. Overall study findings and caveats: Researchers suggested that each seasonal influenza vaccination recruits few new T cells.

This clonotype is a singleton in its sample. Its antigen is unknown. One entry per CDR3 protein, called by TCRdb with MiXCR from the RT-PCR reads. The sample has about 190,000 distinct CDR3 sequences, over 13% seen once. The germline CDR1 and CDR2 sequences are ENHRY and SYGVKD. V lost 3 bases and J lost 1; bases outside the gene matches: 3. The length of the CDR3 is 16 residues. Sequences were derived from CD8+ T cells sorted from PBMCs, sampled 5 days after vaccination. The chain links TRBV10-3 to TRBJ2-2, with 9 bases matching TRBD1. The TCR originated in a man aged 50-59 years who received an inactivated influenza vaccine. This CDR3 reads CAISDPTGGNTGELFF. In nucleotides, the CDR3 is TGTGCCATCAGTGACCCGACAGGGGGGAACACCGGGGAGCTGTTTTTT.